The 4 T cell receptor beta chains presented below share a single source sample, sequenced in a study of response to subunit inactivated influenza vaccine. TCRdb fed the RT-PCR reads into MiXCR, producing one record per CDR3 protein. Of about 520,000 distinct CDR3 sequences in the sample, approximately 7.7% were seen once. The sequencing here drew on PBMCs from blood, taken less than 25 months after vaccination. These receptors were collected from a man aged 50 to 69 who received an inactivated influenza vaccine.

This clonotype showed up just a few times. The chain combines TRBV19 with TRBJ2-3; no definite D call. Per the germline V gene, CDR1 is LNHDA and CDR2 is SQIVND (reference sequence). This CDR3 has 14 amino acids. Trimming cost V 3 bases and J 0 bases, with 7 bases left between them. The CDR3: CASSIWSSTDTQYF. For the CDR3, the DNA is TGTGCCAGTAGTATTTGGTCTAGCACAGATACGCAGTATTTT.

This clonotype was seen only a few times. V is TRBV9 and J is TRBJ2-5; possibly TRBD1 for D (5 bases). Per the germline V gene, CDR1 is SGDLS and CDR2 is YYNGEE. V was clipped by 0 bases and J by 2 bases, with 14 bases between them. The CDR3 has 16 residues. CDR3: CASSVALTGRQETQYF. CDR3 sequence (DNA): TGTGCCAGCAGCGTAGCTTTAACAGGCCGACAAGAGACCCAGTACTTC.

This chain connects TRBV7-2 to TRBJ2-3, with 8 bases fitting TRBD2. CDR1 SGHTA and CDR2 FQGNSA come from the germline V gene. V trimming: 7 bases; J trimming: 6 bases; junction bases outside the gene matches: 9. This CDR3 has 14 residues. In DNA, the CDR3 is TGTGCCAGCATTCGGGGGGGGGCCGAGGATACGCAGTATTTT. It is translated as CASIRGGAEDTQYF.

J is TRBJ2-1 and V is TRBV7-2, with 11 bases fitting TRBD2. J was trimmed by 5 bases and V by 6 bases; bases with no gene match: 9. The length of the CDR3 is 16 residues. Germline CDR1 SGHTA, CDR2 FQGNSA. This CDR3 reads CASSTPGTSGHNEQFF. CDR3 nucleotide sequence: TGTGCCAGCAGTACCCCCGGGACTAGCGGCCACAATGAGCAGTTCTTC.